This TCR beta chain was observed in a study of blood T cell repertoires in COVID-19. The V gene lost 5 bases and the J gene lost 2 bases, with 14 bases spanning the gap. The CDR3 sequence is 14 residues long. Germline V gene lookup returns CDR1 SGHDT and CDR2 YYEEEE. Profiled with immunoSEQ multiplex PCR; TCRdb holds only in-frame clones, not every one. The sample contains about 350,000 clones, about 90% of which appear only once. The TCR comes from a woman in her thirties who had recovered from COVID-19. Sequencing was performed on PBMCs or T cells enriched from blood (not recorded which). The J gene is TRBJ2-7, the V gene TRBV5-6; a weak D match, TRBD2 (5 bases). CDR3 in amino acids: CASSEGGFTYEQYF. CDR3 sequence (DNA): TGTGCCAGCAGTGAGGGCGGGTTTACCTACGAGCAGTACTTC.